The 12 T cell receptor beta chains presented below share a single source sample, sequenced in a study of cytomegalovirus exposure and HLA in healthy donors (dated 2017 in TCRdb). Libraries were prepared through the immunoSEQ multiplex PCR assay. For the multiplex PCR, a mixture combining 60 forward primers for TCR Vbeta segments and 13 reverse primers for TCR Jbeta segments was used. Not all clones reach the TCRdb copy of this immuneACCESS table, which keeps in-frame sequences only. Checked studies attribute under half of the gap to unresolved V genes and leave the rest unexplained. Recorded for this sample are roughly 180,000 clones; roughly 80% of them occurred a single time. About 2.4% of the sample is taken by the ten largest. The specimen sequenced was PBMCs. The receptors originated from a male donor in good health and CMV-seronegative.

The chain uses TRBV7-3 and TRBJ2-1, with 9 bases that match TRBD1. J gave up 10 bases and V 4 bases, and 2 bases lay outside the gene matches. This CDR3 comprises 12 residues. Germline loops: CDR1 SGHTA, CDR2 FQGTGA. This CDR3 reads CASSSDRGEQFF. The CDR3 DNA is TGTGCCAGCAGCTCGGACAGGGGAGAGCAGTTCTTC.

DNA for the CDR3: TGCGCCAGCAGCTTGGTGGCTAGCGGGGGGCCAAGCACAGATACGCAGTATTTT. Protein sequence: CASSLVASGGPSTDTQYF. The V and J genes are TRBV5-1 and TRBJ2-3; 11 nucleotides agree with TRBD2. Germline V gene data show CDR1 as SGHRS and CDR2 as YFSETQ. The CDR3 spans 18 residues. The V and J ends lost 0 bases and 0 bases, in that order; junction bases with no gene match: 6. Variable domain in full (rest from reference TRBV5-1 and TRBJ2-3): KAGVTQTPRYLIKTRGQQVTLSCSPISGHRSVSWYQQTPGQGLQFLFEYFSETQRNKGNFPGRFSGRQFSNSRSEMNVSTLELGDSALYLCASSLVASGGPSTDTQYFGPGTRLTVL.

The J gene is TRBJ2-7, the V gene TRBV13, with D perhaps TRBD1 (5 bases). The V end lost 4 bases, the J end lost 3 bases, and 16 bases lay between the germline ends. This CDR3 spans 15 amino acids. CDR1 and CDR2 from the germline V gene are PRHDT and FYEKMQ (reference sequence). This CDR3 is CASSSQGSGYYEQYF. CDR3 nucleotides: TGTGCCAGCAGCTCCCAGGGTAGTGGGTACTACGAGCAGTACTTC.

The V gene is TRBV5-1, the J gene TRBJ2-7, with 14 bases fitting TRBD2. Germline CDR1 reads SGHRS; CDR2 reads YFSETQ. The CDR3 runs to 17 residues. V lost 2 bases, J lost 3 bases, and 7 bases stayed unmatched. CDR3 DNA: TGCGCCAGCAGCTTAACCGGGACTAGCGGGAGAGGCTACGAGCAGTACTTC. It translates to CASSLTGTSGRGYEQYF.

V is TRBV2 and J is TRBJ2-1; D call uncertain. This CDR3 is 13 amino acids long. Germline assignment: CDR1 SNHLY and CDR2 FYNNEI. V lost 4 bases and J 1 base, leaving 5 bases between the germline ends. The CDR3 sequence is CASSGESYNEQFF. The CDR3 nucleotides are TGTGCCAGCAGTGGCGAGTCCTACAATGAGCAGTTCTTC.

This clone was seen once. The rearrangement uses TRBV28 and TRBJ1-4, with TRBD1 matching over 7 bases. Germline values: CDR1 MDHEN, CDR2 SYDVKM. After removal of 3 bases from V and 3 bases from J, the junction contained 7 bases not matched to a gene. The CDR3 consists of 16 residues. CDR3 DNA: TGTGCCAGCAGTTTCCAGGCGCAGGGGGCTAATGAAAAACTGTTTTTT. Translating it yields CASSFQAQGANEKLFF.

The CDR3 loop reads CSGRLGPDTQYF. The CDR3 region has the DNA TGCAGCGGGAGACTGGGGCCAGATACGCAGTATTTT. This chain links TRBV29-1 with TRBJ2-3, with D possibly being TRBD1 (5 bases). The CDR3 runs 12 residues. V was pared by 7 bases and J by 4 bases, with 12 bases between. From germline, CDR1 is SQVTM and CDR2 ANQGSEA.

The V call is TRBV27, the J call TRBJ2-7; 11 nucleotides match TRBD1. The germline V gene encodes CDR1 MNHEY and CDR2 SMNVEV (reference sequence). The CDR3 sequence is 14 residues long. The V gene end was trimmed by 5 bases and the J gene end by 9 bases; junction bases not matched to a gene: 9. CDR3 nucleotide sequence: TGTGCCAGCAGTGCAAACGGACAGGGGGCCGGGCAGTACTTC. Amino acids: CASSANGQGAGQYF.

This chain connects TRBV18 to TRBJ1-3; D uncertain. The CDR3 consists of 14 residues. Germline V gene data show CDR1 as KGHSH and CDR2 as LQKENI. Trimming stripped 0 bases from V and 0 bases from J, with 3 bases between. Here the CDR3 reads CASSPPNSGNTIYF. In DNA, the CDR3 is TGTGCCAGCTCACCACCCAACTCTGGAAACACCATATATTTT.

The CDR3 sequence is CASSMTASGNTIYF. DNA of the CDR3: TGTGCCAGCAGCATGACAGCTAGTGGAAACACCATATATTTT. This chain links TRBV6-5 with TRBJ1-3; D is perhaps TRBD1 (5 bases). V was cut by 6 bases and J by 3 bases, with 12 bases left in between. This CDR3 is built from 14 residues. Germline V gene lookup returns CDR1 MNHEY and CDR2 SVGAGI.

This clone was detected once. V gene TRBV5-1 combines with J gene TRBJ2-1; 10 bases are shared with TRBD2. Trimming cost V 2 bases and J 6 bases; bases outside gene matches: 8. Looked up from germline, CDR1 is SGHRS and CDR2 is YFSETQ. This CDR3 comprises 16 residues. The CDR3 spells CASSFEAGGLGNEQFF. The CDR3 nucleotides read TGCGCCAGCAGCTTTGAAGCGGGGGGGCTTGGCAATGAGCAGTTCTTC.

The chain couples TRBV2 to TRBJ2-1; 9 bases map to TRBD1. Looked up from germline, CDR1 is SNHLY and CDR2 is FYNNEI. The CDR3 consists of 12 residues. Trimming took 10 bases from V and 7 from J; bases not matched to a gene: 5. The CDR3 reads CATSTGGNEQFF. The CDR3, as DNA: TGTGCCACCTCGACAGGGGGGAATGAGCAGTTCTTC.